This T cell receptor (beta chain) was observed in a study of cytomegalovirus exposure and HLA in healthy donors. Notes on the study in general: TCR beta sequences reportedly predicted most subjects' HLA-A and HLA-B alleles accurately. Sequencing depth across donors, presence/absence analyses assumed, was roughly uniform.

Trimming took off 2 bases at V and 9 bases at J, with 20 bases between the two ends. The CDR3 is 17 amino acids. From germline, CDR1 is SGHVS and CDR2 FQNEAQ. Comment on this clone: The antigen is unknown.

The PCR was carried out with 60 Vbeta primers and 13 Jbeta primers. Assay: immunoSEQ multiplex PCR; the TCRdb copy retains only in-frame clones and omits some. The record lists around 100,000 clones, of which the ten most abundant hold around 3.4%. The V call is TRBV7-8, the J call TRBJ1-6, with D perhaps matching TRBD1 (5 bases). What was sequenced was PBMCs. This sequence was found in a man aged 25-40 years in good health and CMV-seronegative. This CDR3 reads CASSLMGRGEGVSPLHF. Written as DNA, the CDR3 is TGTGCCAGCAGCTTAATGGGGAGAGGGGAGGGAGTTTCACCCCTCCACTTT.